The 9 T cell receptor beta chains in this list originate from one sample, sequenced in a study of cytomegalovirus exposure and HLA in healthy donors. Primers: 60 Vbeta forward and 13 Jbeta reverse. The table came from immunoSEQ multiplex PCR; TCRdb's copy has only in-frame clones and leaves some out. In the table there are about 190,000 clones, 81% of which are singletons. Sample: PBMCs. Receptors originate from a man aged 35 to 55 in good health and CMV-seropositive.

V gene TRBV9 combines with J gene TRBJ1-6, with D possibly TRBD1 on 5 matching bases. The germline gives CDR1 SGDLS, CDR2 YYNGEE. Trimming left V 0 bases short and J 6 bases short, with 16 bases between. This CDR3 is 17 amino acids long. The CDR3 reads CASSVGWGGYTNSPLHF. The CDR3 DNA follows: TGTGCCAGCAGCGTAGGATGGGGGGGTTACACTAATTCACCCCTCCACTTT.

This clone was seen once. The junction and the germline gene differ at one end; a read error may be behind it. The chain links TRBV25-1 to TRBJ2-7, with D unclear. The CDR3 contains 16 residues. Germline values: CDR1 MGHDK, CDR2 SYGVNS. The CDR3 reads CASSEQFGPGSHEQYF. DNA for the CDR3: TGTGCCAGCAGTGAACAGTTTGGGCCAGGCTCCCACGAGCAGTACTTC.

The chain is built from TRBV2 and TRBJ2-7; TRBD1 matches at 7 bases. The CDR3 is 14 residues long. V shed 3 bases, J shed 2 bases, and the junction held 4 bases outside the gene matches. The germline CDR1 and CDR2 sequences are SNHLY and FYNNEI. The CDR3 here is CASSDGQGAYEQYF. The CDR3 DNA reads as TGTGCCAGCAGTGATGGGCAGGGGGCCTACGAGCAGTACTTC.

The V and J genes are TRBV10-3 and TRBJ2-7; 8 nucleotides match TRBD2. With V trimmed by 3 bases and J by 7 bases, 5 bases remained unmatched. Germline lookup yields CDR1 ENHRY and CDR2 SYGVKD. The length of the CDR3 is 13 residues. CDR3: CAISEREGYEQYF. The CDR3, as DNA: TGTGCCATCAGTGAACGGGAGGGGTATGAGCAGTACTTC.

The CDR3 sequence: CASSASGTSGSEKYF. The CDR3 DNA is TGCGCCAGCAGCGCCTCCGGGACTAGTGGAAGTGAAAAGTACTTC. The V gene is TRBV5-1, the J gene TRBJ2-5, with TRBD2 identical over 8 bases. V lost 4 bases to trimming and J lost 12 bases; unmatched junction nucleotides: 17. The germline V gene has CDR1 SGHRS and CDR2 YFSETQ. The length of the CDR3 is 15 residues.

The chain couples TRBV4-3 to TRBJ2-7; D possibly corresponds to TRBD2 (5 bases). The germline V gene encodes CDR1 LGHNA and CDR2 YSLEER. This CDR3 has 17 amino acids. V lost 0 bases, J lost 4 bases, and 19 bases lay in between. The CDR3 region is CASSQEVGGSFRYEQYF. The CDR3, as DNA: TGCGCCAGCAGCCAAGAGGTGGGCGGGTCTTTTCGGTACGAGCAGTACTTC.

The chain couples TRBV4-1 to TRBJ2-6; 7 bases are shared with TRBD2. The CDR3 has 16 residues. After removal of 5 bases from V and 2 bases from J, the junction contained 6 bases not matched to a gene. Looked up from germline, CDR1 is MGHRA and CDR2 is YSYEKL. The CDR3 is CASSISSGAGANVLTF. The CDR3 DNA is TGCGCCAGCAGCATCTCTAGCGGAGCTGGGGCCAACGTCCTGACTTTC.

The rearrangement joins TRBV5-4 to TRBJ1-1; tentatively, D is TRBD1 (6 bases). Germline CDR1 and CDR2: SGHNT and YYREEE (reference sequence). The germline V and J ends were trimmed by 5 bases and 4 bases, with 12 bases remaining between them. The CDR3 is made up of 13 amino acids. CDR3 sequence reads: CASSYRDTTEAFF. CDR3 nucleotides: TGTGCCAGCAGTTACAGGGATACCACTGAAGCTTTCTTT.

The chain joins TRBV2 to TRBJ2-1; 12 bases agree with TRBD2. Germline assignment: CDR1 SNHLY and CDR2 FYNNEI. J lost 9 bases, V lost 4 bases, and 4 bases had no gene match. The CDR3 is 14 amino acids. CDR3 coding DNA: TGTGCCAGCAGTGGACTAGCGGGAGATCTTGAGCAGTTCTTC. It is translated as CASSGLAGDLEQFF.